A selection of T cell receptor beta chains follows, all from one sample in a study of T cell responses to AZD1222 COVID-19 vaccine. Sequencing was performed with immunoSEQ multiplex PCR; in TCRdb, only in-frame clones are kept and a portion is missing. The sample lists around 100,000 clones; over 90% were seen once. The specimen was peripheral blood, collected on day 0 of AZD1222 vaccination. The source of these receptors is an adult in good health. Each CDR3 is given with its conserved first and last residue. Expanded clones are given a class, and other clones once, few, many or no size at all.

>TRBJ1-4|NA|TRBV30
CAWSTQGREKLFF
>TRBJ1-5|NA|TRBV19
CATTGTGPQPQHF
>TRBJ1-2|NA|TRBV4-1
CASSQYSTPSYGYTF
>TRBJ2-3|NA|TRBV5-1
CASSKGQDTDTQYF
>TRBJ2-5|NA|TRBV4-1
CASRRTSGRAEETQYF
>TRBJ2-1|NA|TRBV28
CASRRWDDNEQFF
>TRBJ2-2|NA|TRBV19
CASSGGQAANTGELFF
>TRBJ1-1|NA|TRBV7-9
CASSSGEQGHRFGAFF
>TRBJ1-1|NA|TRBV5-1
CASSHLGADEAFF
>TRBJ1-5|NA|TRBV2
CASSEAEVNQPQHF
>TRBJ1-1|NA|TRBV27
CASSLEKGGTEAFF
>TRBJ2-3|NA|TRBV19
CASTPTTFTDTQYF
>TRBJ2-1|once|TRBV19
CASSDSGGAYNEQFF
>TRBJ2-1|NA|TRBV15
CATSPRTSGRRNEQFF
>TRBJ2-1|NA|TRBV20-1
CSASSSASGNYNEQFF
>TRBJ2-3|NA|TRBV14
CASSKVAGYDTQYF
>TRBJ2-5|NA|TRBV5-1
CASSSAAGGRGETQYF
>TRBJ1-2|once|TRBV25-1
CASSEGLNYGYTF
>TRBJ1-5|NA|TRBV19
CASIPTGTSNQPQHF
>TRBJ2-2|once|TRBV2
CASIREDGGGELFF
>TRBJ2-1|NA|TRBV9
CASSTDSNNEQFF
>TRBJ1-4|NA|TRBV28
CASSPPGQGVGTNEKLFF
>TRBJ2-2|NA|TRBV19
CASRRSGRGNTGELFF
>TRBJ2-2|NA|TRBV29-1
CSGLTGSGTGELFF
>TRBJ1-5|few|TRBV19
CASNAGSGQSNQPQHF
>TRBJ1-6|NA|TRBV4-1
CASSQEPDGSPLHF
>TRBJ2-3|NA|TRBV16
CASSQGLAPTDTQYF
>TRBJ2-5|NA|TRBV7-2
CASSPTRETQYF
>TRBJ2-5|NA|TRBV9
CASSEGTSIQETQYF
>TRBJ1-3|NA|TRBV5-1
CASSLGQVSGNTIYF
>TRBJ1-6|NA|TRBV29-1
CSAQQGSGNSPLHF
>TRBJ2-3|NA|TRBV30
CAWSVSGTTDTQYF
>TRBJ2-6|once|TRBV5-1
CASSPRDRVSGANVLTF
>TRBJ1-4|NA|TRBV28
CASSLGGPLNEKLFF
>TRBJ2-1|NA|TRBV29-1
CSGEQGGNEQFF